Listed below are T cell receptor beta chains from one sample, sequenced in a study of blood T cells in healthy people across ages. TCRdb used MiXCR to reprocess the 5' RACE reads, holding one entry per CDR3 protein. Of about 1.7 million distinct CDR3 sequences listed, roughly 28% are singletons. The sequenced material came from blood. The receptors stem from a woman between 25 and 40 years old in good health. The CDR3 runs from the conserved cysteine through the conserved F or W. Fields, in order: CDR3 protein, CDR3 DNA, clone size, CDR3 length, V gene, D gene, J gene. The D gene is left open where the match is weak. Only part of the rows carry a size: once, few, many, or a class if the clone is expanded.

CDR3aa: CSVRTGVGSGELFF
CDR3nt: TGCAGCGTGAGGACAGGGGTGGGGTCCGGGGAGCTGTTTTTT
abundance: -
len: 14
v_gene: TRBV29-1
d_gene: TRBD1
j_gene: TRBJ2-2

CDR3aa: CSVGGTGRTEAFF
CDR3nt: TGCAGCGTTGGGGGGACAGGGCGGACTGAAGCTTTCTTT
abundance: many
len: 13
v_gene: TRBV29-1
d_gene: TRBD1
j_gene: TRBJ1-1

CDR3aa: CSAGTSDSSYEQYF
CDR3nt: TGCAGTGCTGGGACTAGCGACAGCTCCTACGAGCAGTACTTC
abundance: many
len: 14
v_gene: TRBV20-1
d_gene: TRBD2
j_gene: TRBJ2-7

CDR3aa: CASSPDISGRGYNEQFF
CDR3nt: TGCGCCAGCAGCCCCGACATTAGCGGGAGAGGGTACAATGAGCAGTTCTTC
abundance: few
len: 17
v_gene: TRBV5-1
d_gene: TRBD2
j_gene: TRBJ2-1

CDR3aa: CSARVAGLAGTGELFF
CDR3nt: TGCAGTGCTAGAGTTGCTGGACTAGCGGGGACCGGGGAGCTGTTTTTT
abundance: -
len: 16
v_gene: TRBV20-1
d_gene: TRBD2
j_gene: TRBJ2-2

CDR3aa: CASRSGLRANNEQFF
CDR3nt: TGTGCCAGCAGATCGGGGCTAAGGGCTAACAATGAGCAGTTCTTC
abundance: many
len: 15
v_gene: TRBV7-2
d_gene: -
j_gene: TRBJ2-1

CDR3aa: CASSSGLAFCEQYF
CDR3nt: TGTGCCAGCAGCTCGGGACTAGCCTTCTGCGAGCAGTACTTC
abundance: -
len: 14
v_gene: TRBV7-2
d_gene: TRBD2
j_gene: TRBJ2-7

CDR3aa: CASSLMWEGGLAEAFF
CDR3nt: TGTGCCAGCAGTCTTATGTGGGAGGGAGGACTCGCTGAAGCTTTCTTT
abundance: few
len: 16
v_gene: TRBV12-3/TRBV12-4
d_gene: -
j_gene: TRBJ1-1

CDR3aa: CASSLGSASVSGELFF
CDR3nt: TGTGCCAGCAGCTTAGGCTCGGCTAGCGTCTCCGGGGAGCTGTTTTTT
abundance: few
len: 16
v_gene: TRBV11-2
d_gene: -
j_gene: TRBJ2-2

CDR3aa: CASSEGRRTGELFF
CDR3nt: TGTGCCAGCAGTGAAGGTCGGCGCACCGGGGAGCTGTTTTTT
abundance: -
len: 14
v_gene: TRBV2
d_gene: -
j_gene: TRBJ2-2

CDR3aa: CASIPGPNSNEKLFF
CDR3nt: TGTGCCAGCATCCCAGGCCCGAACAGTAATGAAAAACTGTTTTTT
abundance: -
len: 15
v_gene: TRBV11-2
d_gene: -
j_gene: TRBJ1-4

CDR3aa: CASSLPTSGTETQYF
CDR3nt: TGTGCCAGCAGCTTGCCCACTAGCGGGACAGAGACCCAGTACTTC
abundance: many
len: 15
v_gene: TRBV7-2
d_gene: TRBD2
j_gene: TRBJ2-5

CDR3aa: CASATVQETQYF
CDR3nt: TGTGCCAGCGCGACAGTCCAAGAGACCCAGTACTTC
abundance: few
len: 12
v_gene: TRBV7-9
d_gene: -
j_gene: TRBJ2-5

CDR3aa: CASSIRQVNQPQHF
CDR3nt: TGTGCCAGCAGTATCCGACAGGTCAATCAGCCCCAGCATTTT
abundance: few
len: 14
v_gene: TRBV2
d_gene: -
j_gene: TRBJ1-5

CDR3aa: CASSTGGQGYNEQFF
CDR3nt: TGTGCCAGCAGCACCGGAGGCCAGGGGTACAATGAGCAGTTCTTC
abundance: few
len: 15
v_gene: TRBV5-6
d_gene: -
j_gene: TRBJ2-1

CDR3aa: CASSDSLGGPQGETQYF
CDR3nt: TGTGCCAGCAGTGATAGTCTGGGGGGCCCCCAGGGGGAGACCCAGTACTTC
abundance: -
len: 17
v_gene: TRBV2
d_gene: -
j_gene: TRBJ2-5

CDR3aa: CASSQEKLTQETQYF
CDR3nt: TGTGCCAGCAGCCAAGAAAAACTGACTCAAGAGACCCAGTACTTC
abundance: -
len: 15
v_gene: TRBV14
d_gene: -
j_gene: TRBJ2-5

CDR3aa: CSARDRVGIYEQYF
CDR3nt: TGCAGTGCTAGAGATCGTGTAGGAATCTACGAGCAGTACTTC
abundance: -
len: 14
v_gene: TRBV20-1
d_gene: -
j_gene: TRBJ2-7

CDR3aa: CASSLERTSIKETQYF
CDR3nt: TGTGCCAGCAGCTTAGAGCGGACGTCGATAAAAGAGACCCAGTACTTC
abundance: -
len: 16
v_gene: TRBV7-6
d_gene: -
j_gene: TRBJ2-5

CDR3aa: CATSDGGRTGSYGYTF
CDR3nt: TGTGCCACCAGTGATGGAGGACGGACAGGAAGCTATGGCTACACCTTC
abundance: few
len: 16
v_gene: TRBV24-1
d_gene: TRBD1
j_gene: TRBJ1-2

CDR3aa: CASSSGQGQYEQYF
CDR3nt: TGTGCCAGCAGCTCGGGACAGGGGCAATACGAGCAGTACTTC
abundance: many
len: 14
v_gene: TRBV6-6
d_gene: TRBD1
j_gene: TRBJ2-7

CDR3aa: CASSLRDNNEQFF
CDR3nt: TGTGCCAGCAGCCTCAGGGACAACAATGAGCAGTTCTTC
abundance: few
len: 13
v_gene: TRBV7-6
d_gene: -
j_gene: TRBJ2-1

CDR3aa: CASTTAGGPYNEQFF
CDR3nt: TGTGCCAGCACCACAGCGGGGGGGCCCTACAATGAGCAGTTCTTC
abundance: many
len: 15
v_gene: TRBV12-3/TRBV12-4
d_gene: TRBD2
j_gene: TRBJ2-1

CDR3aa: CASSQEFRSGGWYGYTF
CDR3nt: TGCGCCAGCAGCCAAGAGTTCCGATCTGGGGGGTGGTATGGCTACACCTTC
abundance: many
len: 17
v_gene: TRBV4-1
d_gene: -
j_gene: TRBJ1-2

CDR3aa: CSAGTSGVEQYF
CDR3nt: TGCAGTGCTGGGACTAGCGGGGTCGAGCAGTACTTC
abundance: -
len: 12
v_gene: TRBV20-1
d_gene: TRBD2
j_gene: TRBJ2-7

CDR3aa: CASSQETSGGNEQFF
CDR3nt: TGTGCCAGCAGCCAAGAGACTAGCGGGGGGAATGAGCAGTTCTTC
abundance: many
len: 15
v_gene: TRBV4-2
d_gene: TRBD2
j_gene: TRBJ2-1

CDR3aa: CASSVGGQRELFF
CDR3nt: TGTGCCAGCAGCGTAGGGGGCCAGAGAGAGCTGTTTTTT
abundance: -
len: 13
v_gene: TRBV9
d_gene: -
j_gene: TRBJ2-2

CDR3aa: CASSKLNYNERFF
CDR3nt: TGTGCCAGCAGCAAACTTAACTACAATGAGCGGTTCTTC
abundance: -
len: 13
v_gene: TRBV7-2
d_gene: -
j_gene: TRBJ2-1

CDR3aa: CSARDLSGLGGYTF
CDR3nt: TGCAGTGCTAGAGATTTATCAGGTCTAGGTGGCTACACCTTC
abundance: -
len: 14
v_gene: TRBV20-1
d_gene: -
j_gene: TRBJ1-2

CDR3aa: CASSQRAQQITDTQYF
CDR3nt: TGCGCCAGCAGCCAAAGGGCCCAGCAGATCACAGATACGCAGTATTTT
abundance: many
len: 16
v_gene: TRBV4-1
d_gene: -
j_gene: TRBJ2-3

CDR3aa: CASTTPGYIEQFF
CDR3nt: TGTGCCAGCACCACCCCAGGGTACATTGAGCAGTTCTTC
abundance: -
len: 13
v_gene: TRBV11-2
d_gene: -
j_gene: TRBJ2-1

CDR3aa: CASSRRTSTDTQYF
CDR3nt: TGTGCCAGCTCGAGGCGCACTAGCACAGATACGCAGTATTTT
abundance: many
len: 14
v_gene: TRBV6-5
d_gene: -
j_gene: TRBJ2-3

CDR3aa: CASSKPGLGRTFGGEQYF
CDR3nt: TGTGCCAGCAGCAAACCGGGACTAGGACGAACATTTGGTGGCGAGCAGTACTTC
abundance: many
len: 18
v_gene: TRBV7-9
d_gene: TRBD2
j_gene: TRBJ2-7

CDR3aa: CASGGSDEQYF
CDR3nt: TGTGCCAGCGGGGGCTCAGACGAGCAGTACTTC
abundance: many
len: 11
v_gene: TRBV25-1
d_gene: -
j_gene: TRBJ2-7

CDR3aa: CASSPNRDTHNYGYTF
CDR3nt: TGTGCCAGCTCACCGAATCGGGACACTCATAACTATGGCTACACCTTC
abundance: -
len: 16
v_gene: TRBV18
d_gene: -
j_gene: TRBJ1-2

CDR3aa: CASSMDRLYGCTF
CDR3nt: TGTGCCAGCAGTATGGACAGGTTATATGGCTGCACCTTC
abundance: -
len: 13
v_gene: TRBV7-9
d_gene: TRBD1
j_gene: TRBJ1-2

CDR3aa: CASSQVGGPYNEQFF
CDR3nt: TGTGCCAGCAGCCAAGTTGGGGGGCCCTACAATGAGCAGTTCTTC
abundance: few
len: 15
v_gene: TRBV14
d_gene: -
j_gene: TRBJ2-1

CDR3aa: CATAGEGTAYNGQFF
CDR3nt: TGTGCCACCGCCGGGGAGGGGACGGCCTACAATGGGCAGTTCTTC
abundance: -
len: 15
v_gene: TRBV7-9
d_gene: TRBD2
j_gene: TRBJ2-1

CDR3aa: CAWSRGDQPQHF
CDR3nt: TGTGCCTGGAGCAGGGGGGATCAGCCCCAGCATTTT
abundance: -
len: 12
v_gene: TRBV30
d_gene: TRBD1
j_gene: TRBJ1-5